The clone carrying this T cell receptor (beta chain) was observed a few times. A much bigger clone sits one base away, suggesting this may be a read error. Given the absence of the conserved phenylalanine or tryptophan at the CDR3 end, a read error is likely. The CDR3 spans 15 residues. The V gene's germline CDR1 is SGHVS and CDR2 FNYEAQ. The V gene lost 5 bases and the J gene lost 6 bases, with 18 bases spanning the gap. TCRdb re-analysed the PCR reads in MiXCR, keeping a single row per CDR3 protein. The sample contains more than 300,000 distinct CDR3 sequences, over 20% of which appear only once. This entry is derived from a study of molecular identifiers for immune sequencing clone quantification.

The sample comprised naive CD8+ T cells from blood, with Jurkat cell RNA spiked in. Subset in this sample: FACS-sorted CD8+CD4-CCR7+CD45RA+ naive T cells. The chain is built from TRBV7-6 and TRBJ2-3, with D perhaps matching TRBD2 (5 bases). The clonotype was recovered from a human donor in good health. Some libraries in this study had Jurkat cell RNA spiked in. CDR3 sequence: CASSPAVGVADTQYV. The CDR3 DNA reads TGTGCCAGCAGCCCGGCTGTCGGGGTGGCGGATACGCAGTATGTT.